This T cell receptor (beta chain) was recovered during a study of a mutant IDH1 vaccine in newly diagnosed glioma. On the study more broadly: Treated patients were about 60% male, roughly 40% female, mean age around 40 years.

The sample's time point: baseline, week 1 (first vaccination visit). The sample's treatment: pre-vaccination baseline after standard-of-care therapy. As to this clone: Its antigen remains unknown.

V lost 6 bases to trimming and J lost 2 bases; unmatched junction nucleotides: 8. This CDR3 is 17 amino acids long. Looked up from germline, CDR1 is SEHNR and CDR2 is FQNEAQ (reference sequence). Regarding the study as a whole: Changes in top peripheral clonotypes did not appear linked to pseudoprogression.

Using immunoSEQ multiplex PCR, the repertoire was profiled, and TCRdb retains in-frame clones only, with some absent. The sample holds nearly 70,000 clones, 70% to 80% seen once. The rearrangement uses TRBV7-9 and TRBJ2-7; the match to TRBD2 covers 15 bases. The sample consisted of PBMCs, taken from a glioma patient treated with radiotherapy, temozolomide or both. The clonotype was recovered from a man aged 50-59 years with glioma. The CDR3 is CASSGLAGGPGTYEQYF. The CDR3, as DNA: TGTGCCAGCAGTGGACTAGCGGGGGGGCCGGGGACCTACGAGCAGTACTTC.